Listed below are T cell receptor beta chains from one sample, sequenced in a study of cytotoxic CD8 clonotypes in ibrutinib-treated CLL. Libraries were prepared by immunoSEQ multiplex PCR; TCRdb keeps only in-frame clonotypes and omits some of them. The data show fewer than 400,000 clones, approximately 67% seen once. Sequenced here: PBMCs, sampled after 36 months of ibrutinib treatment. Source of these receptors: a human donor with chronic lymphocytic leukemia. Each CDR3 is given with its conserved first and last residue. The D gene is left open where the match is weak. Size is stated for part of the rows, as once, few or many counts, or as a class when the clone is expanded.

j_gene,d_gene,abundance,v_gene,CDR3aa,CDR3nt
TRBJ2-2,.,once,TRBV7-2,CASSLVGSNTGELFF,TGTGCCAGCAGCTTGGTCGGGTCGAACACCGGGGAGCTGTTTTTT
TRBJ2-5,.,.,TRBV28,CASIGAQETQYF,TGTGCCAGCATCGGGGCCCAAGAGACCCAGTACTTC
TRBJ2-2,.,.,TRBV25-1,CASRLVTGELFF,TGTGCCAGTAGACTAGTCACCGGGGAGCTGTTTTTT
TRBJ2-5,.,.,TRBV5-1,CASSPGLTQYF,TGCGCCAGCAGCCCAGGATTGACCCAGTACTTC
TRBJ2-1,TRBD2,.,TRBV19,CASSISAGGPGNEQFF,TGTGCCAGTAGTATCTCGGCGGGAGGGCCCGGGAATGAGCAGTTCTTC
TRBJ2-7,TRBD1,.,TRBV14,CASSQAFGTGFHEQYF,TGTGCCAGCAGCCAAGCCTTCGGGACAGGGTTCCACGAGCAGTACTTC
TRBJ2-7,TRBD2,.,TRBV4-1,CASSQGLAASYEQYF,TGCGCCAGCAGCCAAGGACTAGCGGCCTCCTACGAGCAGTACTTC
TRBJ1-5,.,.,TRBV6-5,CASSRGPPQPQHF,TGTGCCAGCAGTCGAGGTCCCCCTCAGCCCCAGCATTTT
TRBJ1-2,.,few,TRBV5-1,CASSSGPPNYGYTF,TGCGCCAGCAGCTCCGGGCCTCCGAACTATGGCTACACCTTC
TRBJ2-6,.,.,TRBV15,CATSRDPRRRGTGANVLTF,TGTGCCACCAGCAGGGACCCGAGGCGACGAGGGACTGGGGCCAACGTCCTGACTTTC
TRBJ1-6,.,.,TRBV19,CASSSESSYNSPLHF,TGTGCCAGTAGTAGCGAGAGCTCCTATAATTCACCCCTCCACTTT
TRBJ2-7,.,.,TRBV5-1,CASSLAFPDELYEQYF,TGCGCCAGCAGCTTGGCCTTCCCGGACGAACTCTACGAGCAGTACTTC
TRBJ2-3,TRBD2,.,TRBV11-2,CASSLQGGFTQYF,TGTGCCAGCAGCTTACAGGGAGGGTTCACGCAGTATTTT
TRBJ2-7,.,.,TRBV9,CASSVGPGTPYEQYF,TGTGCCAGCAGCGTAGGGCCCGGGACACCATACGAGCAGTACTTC
TRBJ1-5,.,few,TRBV28,CASSPRGLYQPQHF,TGTGCCAGCAGCCCCAGGGGACTATATCAGCCCCAGCATTTT
TRBJ1-3,.,.,TRBV14,CASSLGPKFSGLSGNTIYF,TGTGCCAGCAGCCTCGGGCCTAAGTTTTCGGGTCTCTCTGGAAACACCATATATTTT
TRBJ2-3,TRBD2,.,TRBV11-3,CASSTGTSGTSTDTQYF,TGTGCCAGCAGCACCGGGACTAGCGGGACGAGCACAGATACGCAGTATTTT
TRBJ2-3,TRBD1,.,TRBV5-6,CASSWGTGQSTDTQYF,TGTGCCAGCAGCTGGGGGACAGGGCAAAGCACAGATACGCAGTATTTT
TRBJ2-2,TRBD1,.,TRBV2,CASSEDRAGTGELFF,TGTGCCAGCAGTGAGGACAGGGCGGGCACCGGGGAGCTGTTTTTT
TRBJ1-2,.,few,TRBV7-8,CASSPTGHIYGYTF,TGTGCCAGCAGCCCCACGGGACATATCTATGGCTACACCTTC
TRBJ1-2,.,.,TRBV5-1,CASSRKGPYYGYTF,TGCGCCAGCAGCCGCAAGGGCCCCTACTATGGCTACACCTTC
TRBJ1-3,.,.,TRBV18,CASSPHSGSSGNTIYF,TGTGCCAGCTCACCACACTCAGGGAGCTCTGGAAACACCATATATTTT
TRBJ2-1,.,.,TRBV7-9,CASSLANSVYNEQFF,TGTGCCAGCAGCCTGGCGAACAGCGTCTACAATGAGCAGTTCTTC
TRBJ2-5,.,few,TRBV7-3,CASSAVGGVGETQYF,TGTGCCAGCAGCGCTGTCGGCGGAGTGGGAGAGACCCAGTACTTC
TRBJ2-5,.,.,TRBV28,CASSSGVSETQYF,TGTGCCAGCAGTTCCGGGGTGTCGGAGACCCAGTACTTC
TRBJ2-1,.,.,TRBV13,CASRSRGYSYNEQFF,TGTGCCAGCAGATCTCGCGGGTACTCCTACAATGAGCAGTTCTTC
TRBJ2-1,.,.,TRBV28,CASSFDPRTDVHEQFF,TGTGCCAGCAGTTTCGATCCTCGGACAGATGTCCATGAGCAGTTCTTC
TRBJ2-1,.,.,TRBV4-3,CASSHQGSYNEQFF,TGCGCCAGCAGCCATCAGGGTTCCTACAATGAGCAGTTCTTC
TRBJ1-2,.,.,TRBV6-5,CASSFRGRGYTF,TGTGCCAGCAGTTTCCGTGGGAGAGGCTACACCTTC
TRBJ2-3,TRBD2,.,TRBV2,CASSPAGLEYWLYTQYF,TGTGCCAGCAGTCCAGCGGGACTAGAGTACTGGTTGTATACGCAGTATTTT
TRBJ1-6,.,.,TRBV2,CASTRDVAPLHF,TGTGCCAGCACCAGGGATGTGGCACCCCTCCACTTT
TRBJ2-7,.,.,TRBV7-9,CASSTSPGRIYEQYF,TGTGCCAGCAGCACCTCCCCCGGACGGATCTACGAGCAGTACTTC
TRBJ2-2,TRBD1,.,TRBV4-1,CASSQANRGRGGELFF,TGCGCCAGCAGCCAAGCCAACAGGGGGCGGGGCGGGGAGCTGTTTTTT
TRBJ2-1,TRBD1,once,TRBV14,CASSHPGQAIHEQFF,TGTGCCAGCAGCCATCCGGGACAGGCCATACATGAGCAGTTCTTC
TRBJ1-4,TRBD1,.,TRBV5-1,CASSPRTGSRSNEKLFF,TGCGCCAGCAGCCCACGGACAGGGAGTCGGTCTAATGAAAAACTGTTTTTT
TRBJ2-1,TRBD1,few,TRBV6-5,CASRHPGTGGVRQFF,TGTGCCAGCAGGCATCCGGGGACAGGGGGCGTTAGACAGTTCTTC
TRBJ1-1,.,.,TRBV29-1,CSVEPGGTTSLTEAFF,TGCAGCGTTGAGCCCGGGGGTACCACCTCGTTGACTGAAGCTTTCTTT
TRBJ2-7,.,.,TRBV23-1,CASSQFSRAAYEQYF,TGCGCCAGCAGTCAGTTCAGCCGGGCCGCCTACGAGCAGTACTTC
TRBJ2-1,.,.,TRBV6-4,CASSEQTTPGFKQFF,TGTGCCAGCAGTGAGCAAACTACCCCAGGGTTTAAGCAGTTCTTC
TRBJ2-1,.,.,TRBV7-8,CASSTVRPPLYNEQFF,TGTGCCAGCAGTACGGTTCGACCCCCATTATACAATGAGCAGTTCTTC
TRBJ2-1,.,.,TRBV29-1,CSVEGAGRLNEQFF,TGCAGCGTTGAAGGGGCTGGCAGACTCAATGAGCAGTTCTTC
TRBJ2-1,.,.,TRBV4-1,CASSWGYNEQFF,TGCGCCAGCAGCTGGGGTTACAATGAGCAGTTCTTC